This TCR beta chain was recorded in a study of blood T cell repertoires in COVID-19. Turning to the study itself: Spain, Italy and the United States supplied samples that represented acute and convalescent COVID-19. T cells, B-cell-depleted T cells, or PBMCs provided the cDNA or gDNA that served as material.

Seattle cases were enrolled at active infection and followed longitudinally. Original handling: Amplification from reference gene primers served as the basis for estimated nucleated cell counts. Assay: immunoSEQ multiplex PCR; the TCRdb copy retains only in-frame clones and omits some. From that table come the V and J calls and clone size; the DNA was used to work out D and trimming. The table includes roughly 230,000 clones, around 89% detected once. The CDR3 is 14 amino acids. Trimming left V 7 bases short and J 0 bases short, with 12 bases between. Looked up from germline, CDR1 is SGDLS and CDR2 is YYNGEE.

The sequencing sample was made of peripheral blood. The source is a woman in her sixties or seventies with COVID-19, enrolled during active disease. This rearrangement joins TRBV9 to TRBJ2-3, with D tentatively TRBD2 (7 bases). The CDR3 region has the DNA TGTGCCAGCGGAGGGGGGGCCAGCACAGATACGCAGTATTTT. This encodes CASGGGASTDTQYF.